What follows are 14 T cell receptor beta chains derived from one specimen sequenced in a study of Ad26.COV2.S vaccination and SARS-CoV-2 variants. Specified treatment: roughly 19 received Ad26.COV2.S at low or high dose, single or two shots; 5 received placebo; per-sample allocation not given. Sample collection was performed on day 63 after the first vaccine or placebo injection. Sequencing used immunoSEQ multiplex PCR; TCRdb keeps in-frame clones, though not all of them. The sample records around 270,000 clones, 70% to 90% being singletons. The material sequenced was peripheral blood, taken in a trial of Ad26.COV2.S vaccine versus placebo. These receptors were collected from a person aged 18-60 years who received the Ad26.COV2.S COVID-19 vaccine or a placebo.

V and J are TRBV11-3 and TRBJ2-1, with TRBD2 identical over 8 bases. The germline CDR1 and CDR2 sequences are SGHNT and YENEEA. V lost 3 bases, J lost 1 base, and 5 bases stayed unmatched. There are 16 residues in the CDR3. CDR3 nucleotides: TGTGCCAGCAGCTTTCGGGGGGGACATTCCTACAATGAGCAGTTCTTC. It yields the protein CASSFRGGHSYNEQFF.

The V gene is TRBV19, the J gene TRBJ2-4; D perhaps matches TRBD2 (5 bases). Germline CDR1 LNHDA, CDR2 SQIVND (reference sequence). This CDR3 has 16 amino acids. Trimming took 5 bases from V and 1 from J, leaving 15 bases between them. The DNA for the CDR3 is TGTGCCAGTAGTGCCCCGGGATTCGCGGCCAAAAACATTCAGTACTTC. It specifies CASSAPGFAAKNIQYF.

This chain joins TRBV7-9 and TRBJ2-2; tentatively, D is TRBD1 (5 bases). In germline, CDR1 is SEHNR, CDR2 FQNEAQ (reference sequence). CDR3 length equals 14 residues. V lost 7 bases and J lost 0, with 9 bases in between. The CDR3 nucleotides read TGTGCCAGCAATAACAGGCCGAACACCGGGGAGCTGTTTTTT. Translation gives CASNNRPNTGELFF.

The V call is TRBV21-1, the J call TRBJ2-7; TRBD1, as called in the table, went unchecked against the DNA. TRBV21-1 represents a pseudogene. The CDR3 sequence is 15 residues long. The CDR3: CASSRGDRCAYEQYF. The CDR3 nucleotides are TGTGCTAGCAGCAGGGGGGACAGGTGCGCCTACGAGCAGTACTTC.

This chain joins TRBV21-1 and TRBJ2-5; whether TRBD2, the table's D call, matches the DNA was not checked. TRBV21-1 is recorded as a pseudogene. This CDR3 contains 16 residues. The CDR3 is CASSVSGGAWVETQYF. The CDR3 DNA is TGTGCTAGCAGCGTTAGCGGGGGGGCCTGGGTGGAGACCCAGTACTTC.

The chain has TRBV9 and TRBJ2-3, with D possibly called TRBD1 or TRBD2 (5 bases each). Germline V gene sequence: CDR1 SGDLS, CDR2 YYNGEE. The CDR3 length is 16 residues. The V gene lost 0 bases and the J gene lost 1 base, with 12 bases spanning the gap. This CDR3 is CASSVASRGGTDTQYF. The CDR3 DNA reads TGTGCCAGCAGCGTAGCTTCTAGGGGAGGCACAGATACGCAGTATTTT.

The genes are TRBV7-9 and TRBJ2-5, with TRBD1 matching 7 bases. The CDR3 is 15 amino acids. The ends lost 5 bases at V and 0 bases at J; junction bases unmatched: 6. Germline CDR1 is SEHNR and CDR2 is FQNEAQ (reference sequence). The DNA of the CDR3 is TGTGCCAGCAGCCCCCGACAGGGCGACCAAGAGACCCAGTACTTC. Amino acids: CASSPRQGDQETQYF.

The J gene is TRBJ2-2, the V gene TRBV7-3, with D possibly being TRBD1 (5 bases). V lost 2 bases, J lost 5 bases, and 12 bases lay in between. This CDR3 contains 15 residues. Per the germline V gene, CDR1 is SGHTA and CDR2 is FQGTGA. CDR3 sequence: CASSLHPQGTGELFF. The CDR3 DNA sequence: TGTGCCAGCAGCTTACATCCCCAGGGTACCGGGGAGCTGTTTTTT. The entire variable domain, with the rest obtained from reference TRBV7-3 and TRBJ2-2, is as follows: GAGVSQTPSNKVTEKGKYVELRCDPISGHTALYWYRQSLGQGPEFLIYFQGTGAADDSGLPNDRFFAVRPEGSVSTLKIQRTERGDSAVYLCASSLHPQGTGELFFGEGSRLTVL.

The chain has TRBV5-1 and TRBJ1-4, with D possibly TRBD1 on 5 matching bases. V was cut by 0 bases and J by 7 bases, with 10 bases left in between. Germline V lookup: CDR1 SGHRS, CDR2 YFSETQ. The CDR3 spans 14 residues. CDR3 nucleotides: TGCGCCAGCAGCTTGGGAGGGGTTGGTGAAAAACTGTTTTTT. The encoded protein is CASSLGGVGEKLFF. The full variable domain, completed using reference TRBV5-1 and TRBJ1-4, is KAGVTQTPRYLIKTRGQQVTLSCSPISGHRSVSWYQQTPGQGLQFLFEYFSETQRNKGNFPGRFSGRQFSNSRSEMNVSTLELGDSALYLCASSLGGVGEKLFFGSGTQLSVL.

The genes are TRBV15 and TRBJ2-2; 10 bases are a match to TRBD1. Per the germline V gene, CDR1 is LNHNV and CDR2 is YYDKDF (reference sequence). V was clipped by 2 bases and J by 5 bases; unmatched bases: 8. The CDR3 is 17 residues long. The DNA of the CDR3 is TGTGCCACCAGCAGACGTTCCGGGACAGGGGTTACCGGGGAGCTGTTTTTT. Encoded protein: CATSRRSGTGVTGELFF.

V usage is TRBV4-3 and J usage is TRBJ1-1, with D hard to call. V gave up 1 base and J gave up 5 bases, with 8 bases separating them. From germline, CDR1 is LGHNA and CDR2 YSLEER. This CDR3 comprises 13 residues. The CDR3 here is CASSQAKGTEAFF. DNA for the CDR3: TGCGCCAGCAGCCAAGCGAAGGGTACTGAAGCTTTCTTT.

V and J are TRBV18 and TRBJ2-2; either TRBD1 or TRBD2 may supply D (5 bases each). Deletions cut 2 bases from V and 7 bases from J, with 11 bases between. CDR1 is KGHSH and CDR2 is LQKENI in the germline V gene. This CDR3 is built from 14 residues. The CDR3 sequence: CASSPTRGDGELFF. DNA of the CDR3: TGTGCCAGCTCACCAACGAGGGGTGACGGGGAGCTGTTTTTT.

The rearrangement joins TRBV7-2 to TRBJ2-7; D gene uncertain. The CDR3 loop spans 13 amino acids. Germline CDR1 and CDR2: SGHTA and FQGNSA. Deletions cut 3 bases from V and 0 bases from J, with 6 bases between. Here the CDR3 DNA reads TGTGCCAGCAGCTTGGGCGTCTCCTACGAGCAGTACGTC. Translated, it gives CASSLGVSYEQYV.

The rearrangement joins TRBV19 to TRBJ1-1; the D is unclear. CDR3 length: 15 amino acids. Germline V gene data show CDR1 as LNHDA and CDR2 as SQIVND (reference sequence). V was shortened by 7 bases and J by 4 bases, with 19 bases between the two germline ends. CDR3 sequence (DNA): TGTGCCAGTATGGGTCGGTACTCAAAGCCCACTGAAGCTTTCTTT. As protein: CASMGRYSKPTEAFF.